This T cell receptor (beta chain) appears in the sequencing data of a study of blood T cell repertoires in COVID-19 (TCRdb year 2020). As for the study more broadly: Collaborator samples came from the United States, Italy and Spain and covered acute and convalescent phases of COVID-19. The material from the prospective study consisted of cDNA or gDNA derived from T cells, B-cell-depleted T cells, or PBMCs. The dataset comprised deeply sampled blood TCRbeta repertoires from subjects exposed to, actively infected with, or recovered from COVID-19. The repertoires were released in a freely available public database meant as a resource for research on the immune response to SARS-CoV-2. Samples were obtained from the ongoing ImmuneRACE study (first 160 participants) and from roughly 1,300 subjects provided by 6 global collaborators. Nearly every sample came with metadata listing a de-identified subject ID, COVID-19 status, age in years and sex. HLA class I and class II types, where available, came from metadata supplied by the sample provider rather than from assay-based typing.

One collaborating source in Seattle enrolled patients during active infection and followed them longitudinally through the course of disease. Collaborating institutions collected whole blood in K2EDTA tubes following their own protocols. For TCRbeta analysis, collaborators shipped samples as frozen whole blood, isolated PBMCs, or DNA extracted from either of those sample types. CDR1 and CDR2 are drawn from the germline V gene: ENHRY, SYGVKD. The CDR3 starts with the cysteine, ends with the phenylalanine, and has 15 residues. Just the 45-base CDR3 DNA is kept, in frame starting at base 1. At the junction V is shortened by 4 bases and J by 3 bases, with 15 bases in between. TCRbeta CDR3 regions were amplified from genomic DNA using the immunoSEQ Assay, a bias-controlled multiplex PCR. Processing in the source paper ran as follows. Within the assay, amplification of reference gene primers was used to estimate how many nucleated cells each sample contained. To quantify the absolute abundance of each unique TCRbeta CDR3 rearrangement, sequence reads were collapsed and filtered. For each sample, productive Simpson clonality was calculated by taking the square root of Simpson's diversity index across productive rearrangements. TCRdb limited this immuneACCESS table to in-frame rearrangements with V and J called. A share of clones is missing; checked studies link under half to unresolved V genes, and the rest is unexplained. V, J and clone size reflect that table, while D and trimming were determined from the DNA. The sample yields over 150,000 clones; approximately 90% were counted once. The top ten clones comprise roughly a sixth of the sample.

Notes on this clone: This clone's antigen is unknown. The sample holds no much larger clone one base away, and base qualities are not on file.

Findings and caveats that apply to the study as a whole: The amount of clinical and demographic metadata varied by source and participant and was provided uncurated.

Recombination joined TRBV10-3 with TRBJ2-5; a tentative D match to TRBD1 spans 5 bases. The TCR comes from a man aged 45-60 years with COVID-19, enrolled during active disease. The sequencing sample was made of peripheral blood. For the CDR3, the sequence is CAISGGDRTKETQYF. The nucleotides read TGTGCCATCAGTGGAGGTGACAGAACTAAAGAGACCCAGTACTTC.